This TCR beta chain was documented in a study of T cell repertoires in cytomegalovirus infection. Regarding the study as a whole: HLA-C-restricted TCR beta clonotypes specific for CMV led the ex vivo response.

As concerns this clonotype: The antigen remains undetermined.

TCRdb analysed the reads with MiXCR anew, one entry per CDR3 protein. The profile shows 300,000 or so distinct CDR3 sequences, around 9.6% of them singletons. V was pared by 2 bases and J by 3 bases, with 13 bases between. This CDR3 is built from 14 residues. The germline V gene encodes CDR1 DFQATT and CDR2 SNEGSKA (reference sequence). The sample comprised PBMCs. V and J are TRBV20-1 and TRBJ1-1, with D perhaps matching TRBD1 (6 bases). The receptor was isolated from a human donor in good health (CMV status not recorded). Some clones in this sample may be carry-over from other donors' samples. CDR3 protein: CSARPLQGHTEAFF. The CDR3, as DNA: TGCAGTGCTAGACCCCTGCAGGGGCACACTGAAGCTTTCTTT.